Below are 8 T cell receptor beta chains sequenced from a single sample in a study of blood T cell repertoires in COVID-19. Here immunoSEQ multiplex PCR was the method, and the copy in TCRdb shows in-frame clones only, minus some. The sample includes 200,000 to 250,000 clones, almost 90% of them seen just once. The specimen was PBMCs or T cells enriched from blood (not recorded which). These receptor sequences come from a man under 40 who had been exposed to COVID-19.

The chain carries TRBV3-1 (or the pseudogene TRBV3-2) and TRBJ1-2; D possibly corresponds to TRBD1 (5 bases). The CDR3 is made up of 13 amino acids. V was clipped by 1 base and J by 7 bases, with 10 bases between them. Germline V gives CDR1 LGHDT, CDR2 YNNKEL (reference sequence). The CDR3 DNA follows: TGTGCCAGCAGCCAAGCCGGGACTATTGGCTACACCTTC. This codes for CASSQAGTIGYTF.

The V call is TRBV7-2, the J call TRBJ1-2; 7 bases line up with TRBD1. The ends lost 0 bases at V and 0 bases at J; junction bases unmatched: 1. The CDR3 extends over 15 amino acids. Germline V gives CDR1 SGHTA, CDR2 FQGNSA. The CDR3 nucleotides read TGTGCCAGCAGCTTAGCTGGGACAGCTAACTATGGCTACACCTTC. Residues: CASSLAGTANYGYTF.

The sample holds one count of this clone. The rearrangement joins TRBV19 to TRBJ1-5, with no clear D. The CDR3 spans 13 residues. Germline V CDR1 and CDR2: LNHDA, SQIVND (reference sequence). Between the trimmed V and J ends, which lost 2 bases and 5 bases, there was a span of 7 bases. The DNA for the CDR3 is TGTGCCAGTAGTATACAGTCAGATCAGCCCCAGCATTTT. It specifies CASSIQSDQPQHF.

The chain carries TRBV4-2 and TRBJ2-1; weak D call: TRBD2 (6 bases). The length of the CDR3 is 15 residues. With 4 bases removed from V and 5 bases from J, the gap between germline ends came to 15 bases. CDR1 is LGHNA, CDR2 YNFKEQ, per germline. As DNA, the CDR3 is TGTGCCAGCAGCCCCCCAGGCGGGGTTAACAATGAGCAGTTCTTC. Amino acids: CASSPPGGVNNEQFF.

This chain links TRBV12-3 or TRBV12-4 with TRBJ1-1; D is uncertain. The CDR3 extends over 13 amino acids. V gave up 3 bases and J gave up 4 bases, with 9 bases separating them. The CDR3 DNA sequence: TGTGCCAGCAGTTTTACCCCCGGCACTGAAGCTTTCTTT. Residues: CASSFTPGTEAFF.

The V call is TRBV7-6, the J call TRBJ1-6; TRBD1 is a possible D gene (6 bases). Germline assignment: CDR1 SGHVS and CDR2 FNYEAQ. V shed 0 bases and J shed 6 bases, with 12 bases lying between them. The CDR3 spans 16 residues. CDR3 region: CASSLASTGPNSPLHF. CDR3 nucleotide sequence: TGTGCCAGCAGCTTAGCGTCGACAGGACCTAATTCACCCCTCCACTTT.

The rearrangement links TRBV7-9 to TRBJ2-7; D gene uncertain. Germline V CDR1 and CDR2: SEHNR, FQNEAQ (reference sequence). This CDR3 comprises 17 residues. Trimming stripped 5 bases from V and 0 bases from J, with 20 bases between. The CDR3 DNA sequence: TGTGCCAGCAGCCTACCCACCGCGACACTTGACTCCTACGAGCAGTACTTC. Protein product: CASSLPTATLDSYEQYF. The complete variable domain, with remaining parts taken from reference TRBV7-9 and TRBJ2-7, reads DTGVSQNPRHKITKRGQNVTFRCDPISEHNRLYWYRQTLGQGPEFLTYFQNEAQLEKSRLLSDRFSAERPKGSFSTLEIQRTEQGDSAMYLCASSLPTATLDSYEQYFGPGTRLTVT.

This CDR3 is CASSQETLGFQGEQYF. The CDR3, as DNA: TGTGCCAGCAGCCAAGAAACCTTGGGTTTCCAGGGCGAGCAGTACTTC. The chain employs TRBV4-2 and TRBJ2-7, with D tentatively TRBD1 (5 bases). Germline values: CDR1 LGHNA, CDR2 YNFKEQ. The CDR3 spans 16 residues. Trimming took off 0 bases at V and 6 bases at J, with 18 bases between the two ends.